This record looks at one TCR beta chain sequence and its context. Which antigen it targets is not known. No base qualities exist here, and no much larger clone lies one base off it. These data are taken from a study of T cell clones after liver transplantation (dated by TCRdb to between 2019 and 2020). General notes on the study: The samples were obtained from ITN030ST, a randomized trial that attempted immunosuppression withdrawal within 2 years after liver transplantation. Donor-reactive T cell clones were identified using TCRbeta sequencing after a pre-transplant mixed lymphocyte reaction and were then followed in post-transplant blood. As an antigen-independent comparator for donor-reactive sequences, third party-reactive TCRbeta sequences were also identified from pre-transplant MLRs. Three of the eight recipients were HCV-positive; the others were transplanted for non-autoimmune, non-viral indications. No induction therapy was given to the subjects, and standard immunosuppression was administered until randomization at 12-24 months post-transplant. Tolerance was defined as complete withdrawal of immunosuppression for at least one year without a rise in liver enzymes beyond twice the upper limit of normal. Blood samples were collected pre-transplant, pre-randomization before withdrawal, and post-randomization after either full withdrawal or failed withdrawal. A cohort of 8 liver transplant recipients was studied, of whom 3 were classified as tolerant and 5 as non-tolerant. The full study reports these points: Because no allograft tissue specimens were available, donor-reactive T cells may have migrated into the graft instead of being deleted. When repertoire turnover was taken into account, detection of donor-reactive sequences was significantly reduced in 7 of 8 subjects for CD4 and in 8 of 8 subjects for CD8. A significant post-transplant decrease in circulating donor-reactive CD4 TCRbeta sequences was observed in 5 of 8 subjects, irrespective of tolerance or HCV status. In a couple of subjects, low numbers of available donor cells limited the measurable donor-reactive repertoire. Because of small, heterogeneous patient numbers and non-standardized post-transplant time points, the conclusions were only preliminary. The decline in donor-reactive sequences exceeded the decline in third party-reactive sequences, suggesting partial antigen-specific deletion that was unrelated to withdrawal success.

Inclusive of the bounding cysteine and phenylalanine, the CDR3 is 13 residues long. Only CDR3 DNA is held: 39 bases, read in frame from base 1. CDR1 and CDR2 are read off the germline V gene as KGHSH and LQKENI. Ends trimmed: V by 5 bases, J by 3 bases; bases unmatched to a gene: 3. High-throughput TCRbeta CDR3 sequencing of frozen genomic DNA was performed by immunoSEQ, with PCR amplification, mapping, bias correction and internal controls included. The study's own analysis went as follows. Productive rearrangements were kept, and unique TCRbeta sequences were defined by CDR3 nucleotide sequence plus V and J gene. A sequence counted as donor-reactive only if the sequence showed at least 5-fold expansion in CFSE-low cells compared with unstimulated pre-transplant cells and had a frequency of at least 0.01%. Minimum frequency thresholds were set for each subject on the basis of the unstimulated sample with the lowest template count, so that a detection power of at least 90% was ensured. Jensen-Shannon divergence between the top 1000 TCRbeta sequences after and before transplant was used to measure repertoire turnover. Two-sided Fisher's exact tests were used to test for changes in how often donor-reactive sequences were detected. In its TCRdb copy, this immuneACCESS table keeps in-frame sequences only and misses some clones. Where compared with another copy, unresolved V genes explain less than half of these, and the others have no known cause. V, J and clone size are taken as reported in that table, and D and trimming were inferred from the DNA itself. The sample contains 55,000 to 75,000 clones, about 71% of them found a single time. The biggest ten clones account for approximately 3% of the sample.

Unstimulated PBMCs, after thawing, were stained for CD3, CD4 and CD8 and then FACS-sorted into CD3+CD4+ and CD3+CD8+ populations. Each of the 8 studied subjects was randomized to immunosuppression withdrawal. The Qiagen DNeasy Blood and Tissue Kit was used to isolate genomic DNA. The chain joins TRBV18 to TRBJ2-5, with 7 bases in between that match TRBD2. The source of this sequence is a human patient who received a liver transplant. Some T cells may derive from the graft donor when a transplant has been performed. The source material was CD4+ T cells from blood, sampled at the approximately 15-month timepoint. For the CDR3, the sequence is CASSGGTKETQYF. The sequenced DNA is TGTGCCAGCTCAGGCGGGACTAAAGAGACCCAGTACTTC.